This TCR beta chain originates from a study of cytomegalovirus exposure and HLA in healthy donors. Whole-study findings and limits: Presence/absence analyses took donor sequencing depth as roughly uniform.

Both 60 Vbeta primers and 13 Jbeta primers went into the PCR. TCRdb keeps only in-frame clones here, not all; method: immunoSEQ multiplex PCR. The data contain about 91,000 clones, about two thirds of them singletons. Concerning this clone: The antigen is not known.

Germline values: CDR1 SGHDN, CDR2 FVKESK. Trimming shortened V by 2 bases and J by 2 bases, and 10 bases separated the two germline ends. This CDR3 has 14 residues. The sample was PBMCs. The TCR sequence derives from a human donor in good health. The chain is built from TRBV14 and TRBJ2-7, with D perhaps TRBD2 (5 bases). The CDR3 DNA sequence: TGTGCCAGCAGCCAAACGGGAAATCCCTACGAGCAGTACTTC. This codes for CASSQTGNPYEQYF. The variable domain in full, completed from reference TRBV14 and TRBJ2-7, reads EAGVTQFPSHSVIEKGQTVTLRCDPISGHDNLYWYRRVMGKEIKFLLHFVKESKQDESGMPNNRFLAERTGGTYSTLKVQPAELEDSGVYFCASSQTGNPYEQYFGPGTRLTVT.